The text below deals with one TCR beta chain. Its matching antigen is unknown. J was trimmed by 3 bases and V by 6 bases; bases with no gene match: 23. The germline CDR1 and CDR2 sequences are DFQATT and SNEGSKA (reference sequence). The CDR3 loop spans 19 amino acids. The authors prepared the TCRbeta library with unique molecular identifiers. TCRdb re-called the PCR reads with MiXCR, one entry per CDR3 protein. This sample has around 600,000 distinct CDR3 sequences, with under 25% found just once. This sample was taken from a study of T-cell reconstitution after alpha-beta-depleted transplantation in children. Study-wide results and limits: Two months or so post-transplant, alpha-beta T cells reportedly derived from several hundred expanded graft clones. Some patients owed their high day-60 TCRbeta diversity to surviving recipient T cells and thymic progenitors. When one year had passed after transplant, most T-cell counts and diversity came from newly produced T cells.

The genes are TRBV20-1 and TRBJ2-1; 7 bases agree with TRBD2. This specimen was PBMCs, mostly from graft donor cells, taken 360 days after TCRalphabeta/CD19-depleted stem cell transplant. This receptor was taken from a boy under two years old who had a stem cell transplant for acute myeloid leukemia, so the T cells may come from the graft donor. In DNA, the CDR3 is TGCAGTGCCCAGCCCCGGGGGGAGGTAGACTGGGGGGTCTACAATGAGCAGTTCTTC. As protein: CSAQPRGEVDWGVYNEQFF.